This T cell receptor beta chain was recovered during a study of blood T cells in healthy people across ages. Together with a sample-barcoded 5' primer, a J-beta primer mix was included in a second PCR lasting about 6 to 11 cycles. Through a template-switch adaptor with 12 random nucleotides, each cDNA molecule received a tag. TCRdb analysed the 5' RACE reads with MiXCR anew, one entry per CDR3 protein. The table has roughly 800,000 distinct CDR3 sequences, around 25% seen once. This clonotype occurred a few times. The CDR3 spans 12 residues. Germline CDR1 is SQVTM and CDR2 is ANQGSEA. Trimming took off 8 bases at V and 4 bases at J, with 14 bases between the two ends. The same sample was also studied in work on T cells of mothers and their children.

The J gene is TRBJ2-5, the V gene TRBV29-1; perhaps TRBD2 as D (6 bases). Sequenced material: blood. The sequence came from a boy between 5 and 17 years old in good health. CDR3 amino acids: CSLSRGGETQYF. The CDR3 DNA reads as TGCAGCCTATCAAGGGGAGGAGAGACCCAGTACTTC.